What follows are 17 T cell receptor beta chains derived from one specimen sequenced in a study of cytomegalovirus exposure and HLA in healthy donors. Researchers ran the PCR with 60 Vbeta and 13 Jbeta primers. Sequenced by immunoSEQ multiplex PCR; TCRdb stores in-frame clones only, minus some. The sample has around 200,000 clones; 75% to 85% are singletons. The sequenced material came from PBMCs. Receptor source: a middle-aged woman in good health and CMV-seronegative.

This rearrangement joins TRBV10-3 to TRBJ1-1, with D possibly being TRBD1 (6 bases). Germline CDR1 ENHRY, CDR2 SYGVKD. The CDR3 has 13 residues. Trimming pared 9 bases from V and 5 bases from J, leaving 16 bases between. The CDR3 DNA sequence: TGTGCCATAATTGGGGGCGGGGGGACTGAAGCTTTCTTT. It encodes CAIIGGGGTEAFF.

The rearrangement uses TRBV9 and TRBJ1-4; 9 positions agree with TRBD1. V was pared by 4 bases and J by 0 bases, with 7 bases of the junction left unmatched. The CDR3 runs to 17 residues. Germline CDR1 is SGDLS and CDR2 is YYNGEE. The CDR3 DNA reads TGTGCCAGCAGCCTTGGGACAGGGCGCGCAACTAATGAAAAACTGTTTTTT. It yields the protein CASSLGTGRATNEKLFF.

The V call is TRBV27, the J call TRBJ1-2; a weak D match, TRBD1 (5 bases). Looked up from germline, CDR1 is MNHEY and CDR2 is SMNVEV (reference sequence). V was pared by 5 bases and J by 8 bases, with 18 bases between. CDR3 size: 14 residues. The CDR3 DNA is TGTGCCAGCAGTCCCCCGAGGCAAAAGGGGGGCTACACCTTC. As protein: CASSPPRQKGGYTF.

The V and J genes are TRBV5-4 and TRBJ2-1; 7 bases match TRBD2. Germline assignment: CDR1 SGHNT and CDR2 YYREEE (reference sequence). The CDR3 runs 12 residues. V was pared by 5 bases and J by 9 bases, with 5 bases of the junction left unmatched. As DNA, the CDR3 is TGTGCCAGCAGAGGACTAGGAGGTGAGCAGTTCTTC. Translation: CASRGLGGEQFF.

The chain combines TRBV30 with TRBJ2-5; a possible D gene is TRBD2 (6 bases). Germline assignment: CDR1 GTSNPN and CDR2 SVGIG (reference sequence). The CDR3 sequence is 13 residues long. The germline V and J ends were trimmed by 4 bases and 5 bases, with 14 bases remaining between them. As DNA, the CDR3 is TGTGCCTGGACGGACTACTCCATCGAGACCCAGTACTTC. It is translated as CAWTDYSIETQYF.

The V and J genes are TRBV28 and TRBJ2-7, with TRBD2 identical over 9 bases. Germline values: CDR1 MDHEN, CDR2 SYDVKM. CDR3 size: 13 residues. V lost 7 bases, J lost 7 bases, and 8 bases stayed unmatched. In DNA, the CDR3 is TGTGCCAGCAAGCGGGGGGCGGCTAGGGAGCAGTACTTC. Residues: CASKRGAAREQYF.

The J gene is TRBJ1-5, the V gene TRBV28, with TRBD1 as a possible D gene (6 bases). The CDR3 is made up of 13 amino acids. CDR1 and CDR2 (germline): MDHEN, SYDVKM. Trimming stripped 10 bases from V and 6 bases from J, with 16 bases between. The CDR3 sequence: CATVQGLSQPQHF. The DNA for the CDR3 is TGTGCCACCGTACAGGGATTAAGTCAGCCCCAGCATTTT.

This chain joins TRBV29-1 and TRBJ1-2; D not certain. From germline, CDR1 is SQVTM and CDR2 ANQGSEA. The CDR3 consists of 11 residues. Trimming stripped 6 bases from V and 7 bases from J, with 12 bases between. Here the CDR3 reads CSVGSPRGYTF. The CDR3 coding sequence is TGCAGCGTCGGGAGCCCCCGTGGCTACACCTTC.

The J gene is TRBJ2-1, the V gene TRBV9, with D possibly matching TRBD2 (6 bases). Germline CDR1 and CDR2: SGDLS and YYNGEE. This CDR3 has 16 amino acids. The V gene lost 0 bases and the J gene lost 5 bases, with 15 bases spanning the gap. CDR3 nucleotide sequence: TGTGCCAGCAGCGTAGCGGTAGGGTGGGGGGACAATGAGCAGTTCTTC. Protein product: CASSVAVGWGDNEQFF. Full variable domain (remainder filled in from reference TRBV9 and TRBJ2-1): DSGVTQTPKHLITATGQRVTLRCSPRSGDLSVYWYQQSLDQGLQFLIQYYNGEERAKGNILERFSAQQFPDLHSELNLSSLELGDSALYFCASSVAVGWGDNEQFFGPGTRLTVL.

V gene TRBV7-3 combines with J gene TRBJ2-7, with 7 bases matching TRBD2. The germline CDR1 and CDR2 sequences are SGHTA and FQGTGA. The CDR3 contains 14 residues. Trimming at V came to 4 bases and at J to 2 bases, leaving 5 bases not matched to a gene. CDR3 bases: TGTGCCAGCAGCTACTCTAGCGGTACCTACGAGCAGTACTTC. Translating it yields CASSYSSGTYEQYF.

V and J are TRBV28 and TRBJ1-5, with a tentative D call TRBD1 (5 bases). The CDR3 has 15 residues. Germline V CDR1 and CDR2: MDHEN, SYDVKM. The V and J ends lost 5 bases and 11 bases respectively, with 22 bases between them. CDR3 loop: CASSAAGQVVGAQHF. CDR3 nucleotides: TGTGCCAGCAGTGCGGCGGGGCAGGTGGTGGGGGCCCAGCATTTT.

This sequence joins TRBV5-1 and TRBJ2-2, with TRBD2 as a possible D gene (6 bases). The CDR3 totals 16 residues. V was clipped by 0 bases and J by 6 bases, with 15 bases between them. Germline V gene sequence: CDR1 SGHRS, CDR2 YFSETQ. The CDR3 region has the DNA TGCGCCAGCAGCTTGGTAACGACGGCGGGGTCCGGGGAGCTGTTTTTT. This gives the protein CASSLVTTAGSGELFF.

The chain joins TRBV18 to TRBJ2-7; no firm D call. CDR3 length equals 12 residues. Trimming removed 6 bases from V and 1 base from J, with 7 bases in between. Germline lookup yields CDR1 KGHSH and CDR2 LQKENI. As DNA, the CDR3 is TGTGCCAGCTCTCTTTATTCCTACGAGCAGTACTTC. Amino acids: CASSLYSYEQYF. The full variable domain, completed using reference TRBV18 and TRBJ2-7, is NAGVMQNPRHLVRRRGQEARLRCSPMKGHSHVYWYRQLPEEGLKFMVYLQKENIIDESGMPKERFSAEFPKEGPSILRIQQVVRGDSAAYFCASSLYSYEQYFGPGTRLTVT.

The V call is TRBV7-2, the J call TRBJ1-2; 8 bases map to TRBD1. The CDR3 is made up of 14 amino acids. CDR1 is SGHTA, CDR2 FQGNSA, per germline. The V gene end was trimmed by 1 base and the J gene end by 7 bases; junction bases not matched to a gene: 5. The CDR3 DNA follows: TGTGCCAGCAGCTTAGTAGGACAGGGAGGTGGCTACACCTTC. Its protein product is CASSLVGQGGGYTF.

The V call is TRBV7-8, the J call TRBJ2-2, with D uncertain. Germline CDR1 reads SGHVS; CDR2 reads FQNEAQ. The CDR3 has 13 residues. V lost 5 bases and J lost 3, with 7 bases in between. The CDR3 here is CASSRQYTGELFF. The CDR3 region has the DNA TGTGCCAGCAGCCGTCAGTACACCGGGGAGCTGTTTTTT.

The V call is TRBV19, the J call TRBJ2-2, with 9 bases aligning to TRBD2. CDR1 and CDR2 from the germline V gene are LNHDA and SQIVND (reference sequence). CDR3 size: 17 residues. Trimming removed 4 bases from V and 4 bases from J; junction bases left unmatched: 10. In DNA, the CDR3 is TGTGCCAGTAGTACCTCCCCCCTAGCGGGGTCCACCGGGGAGCTGTTTTTT. Protein sequence: CASSTSPLAGSTGELFF.

This chain joins TRBV19 and TRBJ2-2; TRBD2 matches 9 bases. Germline V gene lookup returns CDR1 LNHDA and CDR2 SQIVND (reference sequence). The CDR3 spans 16 residues. V shed 3 bases, J shed 4 bases, and the junction held 6 bases outside the gene matches. The CDR3, as DNA: TGTGCCAGTAGTATCGGCGGGAGGGCCGGCACCGGGGAGCTGTTTTTT. It is translated as CASSIGGRAGTGELFF.